The 14 T cell receptor beta chains below come from one sample, sequenced in a study of beta chain features in type 1 diabetes. Since all of the isolated RNA was reverse transcribed, expressed TCRB transcripts were what got sequenced. TCRdb's copy holds only in-frame clones and misses some; the assay was immunoSEQ multiplex PCR. The table includes some 270,000 clones, approximately 8% detected once. The sequencing input was central memory CD4+ T cells from blood. The receptors here all came from a woman in her late teens or twenties in good health.

This clone was seen a handful of times. The V gene is TRBV5-1, the J gene TRBJ1-5, with a weak D call TRBD1 (5 bases). This CDR3 spans 15 amino acids. V lost 4 bases to trimming and J lost 2 bases, with 13 bases between them. The germline V gene has CDR1 SGHRS and CDR2 YFSETQ. The DNA for the CDR3 is TGCGCCAGCAGCCCCGGGACGGAGGGCAATCAGCCCCAGCATTTT. It yields the protein CASSPGTEGNQPQHF.

This clone was counted only a few times. Possible read error: a much larger clone is one base away. The same CDR3 can be traced to other DNA sequences in this sample. The chain is built from TRBV2 and TRBJ2-5; D gene uncertain. V lost 2 bases and J 3 bases, leaving 4 bases between the germline ends. CDR3 size: 12 residues. Germline CDR1 is SNHLY and CDR2 is FYNNEI. CDR3 sequence (DNA): TGTGCCAGCAGTGAACAAGAAGAGACCCAGTACTTC. This gives the protein CASSEQEETQYF.

This clone was picked up many times. The chain joins TRBV7-2 to TRBJ1-3; D is undetermined. Trimming removed 5 bases at V and 4 bases at J, with 9 bases between. This CDR3 is built from 13 residues. CDR1 is SGHTA, CDR2 FQGNSA, per germline. CDR3 DNA sequence: TGTGCCAGCAGCACTTCTCGGGGAAACACCATATATTTT. Translated, it gives CASSTSRGNTIYF.

This clone was seen more than once but under ten times. The chain recombines TRBV6-6 with TRBJ1-1; 8 bases align to TRBD1. The junction had 8 bases not matched to a gene; V was cut back by 6 bases and J by 5 bases. Germline V gene data show CDR1 as MNHNY and CDR2 as SVGAGI (reference sequence). The CDR3 is made up of 14 amino acids. CDR3 DNA: TGTGCCAGCAGCCACCGACAGGGGAGAACTGAAGCTTTCTTT. It specifies CASSHRQGRTEAFF.

This clone occurred a few times. This chain links TRBV5-5 with TRBJ2-1, with a tentative D call TRBD2 (6 bases). CDR1 is SGHKS and CDR2 is YYEKEE in the germline V gene (reference sequence). CDR3 size: 14 residues. V lost 4 bases to trimming and J lost 4 bases, with 12 bases between them. The CDR3 loop reads CASSQAGLYNEQFF. For the CDR3, the DNA is TGTGCCAGCAGCCAAGCTGGACTATACAATGAGCAGTTCTTC. Variable domain in full (rest from reference TRBV5-5 and TRBJ2-1): DAGVTQSPTHLIKTRGQQVTLRCSPISGHKSVSWYQQVLGQGPQFIFQYYEKEERGRGNFPDRFSARQFPNYSSELNVNALLLGDSALYLCASSQAGLYNEQFFGPGTRLTVL.

This clone was detected only a few times. The gene calls are TRBV28 and TRBJ2-7; D is unclear. CDR3 length: 12 residues. The germline gives CDR1 MDHEN, CDR2 SYDVKM. Trimming left V 7 bases short and J 6 bases short, with 13 bases between. The CDR3 reads CASNQETGEQYV. For the CDR3, the DNA is TGTGCCAGCAATCAGGAGACGGGCGAGCAGTACGTC.

V usage is TRBV19 and J usage is TRBJ2-1, with D perhaps given as TRBD1 or TRBD2 (5 bases each). V was trimmed by 3 bases and J by 5 bases, leaving 8 bases between them. Germline V gene sequence: CDR1 LNHDA, CDR2 SQIVND (reference sequence). The CDR3 is 13 amino acids. Here the CDR3 DNA reads TGTGCCAGTAGTATGGGGACCCACAATGAGCAGTTCTTC. Amino acid sequence: CASSMGTHNEQFF.

The rearrangement joins TRBV21-1 to TRBJ1-6. TRBV21-1 is a recognized pseudogene. The CDR3 length is 18 residues. CDR3 protein: CASSKEGRESSYNSPLHF. The CDR3 nucleotides read TGTGCCAGCAGCAAAGAGGGGCGGGAGAGCTCCTATAATTCACCCCTCCACTTT.

This clone was counted a few times. This chain links TRBV5-1 with TRBJ2-5; 8 bases align to TRBD2. Trimming removed 0 bases from V and 1 base from J; junction bases left unmatched: 5. The CDR3 is made up of 16 amino acids. Germline V gene data show CDR1 as SGHRS and CDR2 as YFSETQ. The CDR3 loop reads CASSLDPAGAQETQYF. As DNA, the CDR3 is TGCGCCAGCAGCTTGGATCCAGCGGGGGCCCAAGAGACCCAGTACTTC.

This clone turned up a few times. The chain carries TRBV4-2 and TRBJ1-1; D not resolved. The CDR3 length is 15 residues. From germline, CDR1 is LGHNA and CDR2 YNFKEQ. Trimming took 6 bases from V and 1 from J, leaving 15 bases between them. The CDR3 DNA reads TGTGCCAGCAGACTAAGGTTGGCGGCGAACACTGAAGCTTTCTTT. This sequence encodes CASRLRLAANTEAFF.

DNA of the CDR3: TGCGCCAGCAGCCAGTCCCAGTGGGTCACCGGGGAGCTGTTTTTT. Amino acids: CASSQSQWVTGELFF. The chain uses TRBV4-3 and TRBJ2-2; no firm D call. V was cut by 3 bases and J by 4 bases, with 12 bases left in between. There are 15 residues in the CDR3. Per germline, CDR1 LGHNA and CDR2 YSLEER.

Here the CDR3 DNA reads TGTGCCAGCAGTTTTTGGGCGGCGGGGACGTCGACAGATACGCAGTATTTT. Translated: CASSFWAAGTSTDTQYF. J is TRBJ2-3 and V is TRBV27; maybe TRBD2 (6 bases). The V gene's germline CDR1 is MNHEY and CDR2 SMNVEV (reference sequence). The length of the CDR3 is 17 residues. V lost 3 bases to trimming and J lost 3 bases, with 19 bases between them.

The table lists this clone with many counts. The chain uses TRBV28 and TRBJ1-5; no clear D gene. The V end was cut by 5 bases, the J end by 3 bases, with 5 bases between. Germline V lookup: CDR1 MDHEN, CDR2 SYDVKM. This CDR3 region has 12 residues. The CDR3 DNA reads TGTGCCAGCAGTGGAACCAATCAGCCCCAGCATTTT. This codes for CASSGTNQPQHF.

This clone was recorded many times. In the same sample, other DNA sequences code for this CDR3. This chain uses TRBV18 with TRBJ2-3, with 11 nucleotides matching TRBD2. The germline V gene has CDR1 KGHSH and CDR2 LQKENI. CDR3 length: 16 residues. The V and J ends lost 2 bases and 4 bases, in that order; junction bases with no gene match: 5. CDR3 coding DNA: TGTGCCAGCTCACCAAGGACTAGCGGGTCCTCAGATACGCAGTATTTT. It yields the protein CASSPRTSGSSDTQYF.